This TCR beta chain was recovered during a study of T cell changes during pregnancy in multiple sclerosis. In this sample, this clone turned up once. After removal of 4 bases from V and 6 bases from J, the junction contained 5 bases not matched to a gene. From germline, CDR1 is SGHTA and CDR2 FQGNSA. The CDR3 loop spans 15 amino acids. Sequenced by immunoSEQ multiplex PCR; TCRdb stores in-frame clones only, minus some. Here the sample spans 41,000 or so clones, over 90% being singletons. The material sequenced was CD8+ T cells from peripheral blood mononuclear cells, taken in the third trimester of pregnancy. The origin of this receptor is a female donor with multiple sclerosis, enrolled in a pregnancy study. The chain carries TRBV7-2 and TRBJ2-1; TRBD2 matches 11 bases. CDR3 loop: CASSSTSGGPNEQFF. DNA of the CDR3: TGTGCCAGCAGCTCAACTAGCGGGGGACCCAATGAGCAGTTCTTC. The variable domain in full, completed from reference TRBV7-2 and TRBJ2-1, reads GAGVSQSPSNKVTEKGKDVELRCDPISGHTALYWYRQSLGQGLEFLIYFQGNSAPDKSGLPSDRFSAERTGGSVSTLTIQRTQQEDSAVYLCASSSTSGGPNEQFFGPGTRLTVL.